Listed here is a single TCR beta chain. The entry originates in a study of CD8 T cells in Susac syndrome. Unmatched junction bases numbered 4, after V lost 2 bases and J lost 3 bases. The CDR3 is made up of 15 amino acids. Germline loops: CDR1 MNHEY, CDR2 SVGAGI. The authors reverse transcribed about 0.5 to 1 ug RNA with random hexamers. TCRdb re-derived calls from the immunoSEQ multiplex PCR reads in MiXCR, one entry per CDR3 protein. The profile shows about 76,000 distinct CDR3 sequences, roughly 91% of them singletons. The source material was CD8+ T cells from PBMCs. This TCR derives from a human donor with multiple sclerosis. The chain links TRBV6-5 to TRBJ2-7, with TRBD1 identical over 10 bases. The CDR3 spells CASSYEGQGYYEQYF. The CDR3 bases are TGTGCCAGCAGTTACGAGGGACAGGGGTACTACGAGCAGTACTTC.